This is a list of T cell receptor beta chains from one sample in a study of radiation and T cells in renal cell carcinoma. Here immunoSEQ multiplex PCR was the method, and the copy in TCRdb shows in-frame clones only, minus some. The table lists over 85,000 clones, 82% of them singletons. Sequenced here: blood, sampled from a patient whose treatment included radiotherapy and nephrectomy. The receptors come from a man in his sixties with renal cell carcinoma. The CDR3 runs from the conserved cysteine through the conserved F or W. The D gene is left open where the match is weak.

j_gene: TRBJ2-1; len: 14; v_gene: TRBV29-1; d_gene: .; CDR3aa: CSVEVVPAENEQFF
j_gene: TRBJ2-1; len: 14; v_gene: TRBV30; d_gene: TRBD2; CDR3aa: CAWSGGSGGNEQFF
j_gene: TRBJ2-1; len: 14; v_gene: TRBV6-6; d_gene: .; CDR3aa: CASRSTGSYNEQFF
j_gene: TRBJ2-6; len: 17; v_gene: TRBV15; d_gene: TRBD1; CDR3aa: CATNLDRGFSGANVLTF
j_gene: TRBJ2-7; len: 15; v_gene: TRBV6-5; d_gene: .; CDR3aa: CASNVGRYQSYEQYF
j_gene: TRBJ2-7; len: 14; v_gene: TRBV15; d_gene: TRBD1; CDR3aa: CATSKGQGPYEQYF
j_gene: TRBJ1-1; len: 13; v_gene: TRBV2; d_gene: .; CDR3aa: CASRDSRYTEAFF
j_gene: TRBJ2-6; len: 13; v_gene: TRBV28; d_gene: .; CDR3aa: CASRPSGANVLTF
j_gene: TRBJ2-2; len: 12; v_gene: TRBV10-2; d_gene: .; CDR3aa: CASAAGHGELFF
j_gene: TRBJ2-5; len: 12; v_gene: TRBV2; d_gene: .; CDR3aa: CASSRSEETQYF
j_gene: TRBJ2-1; len: 14; v_gene: TRBV11-3; d_gene: .; CDR3aa: CASTLGAGNNEQFF
j_gene: TRBJ1-5; len: 14; v_gene: TRBV30; d_gene: .; CDR3aa: CAWSGKRTGQPQHF
j_gene: TRBJ2-5; len: 13; v_gene: TRBV13; d_gene: TRBD2; CDR3aa: CASSLGREGTQYF
j_gene: TRBJ2-1; len: 13; v_gene: TRBV4-1; d_gene: .; CDR3aa: CASSRDPDNEQFF
j_gene: TRBJ1-2; len: 15; v_gene: TRBV19; d_gene: .; CDR3aa: CASSPPGRPNYGYTF
j_gene: TRBJ2-2; len: 14; v_gene: TRBV6-5; d_gene: .; CDR3aa: CASNREPNTGELFF